Below, 11 T cell receptor beta chains from the same sample are listed, as sequenced in a study of post-analysis software for immune sequencing data. Study-wide results and caveats: There were four or five TRBV segments more frequent in patients than controls, and TRBV5-6, TRBV5-1 and TRBV20-1 were among them.

The antigens for these receptors are not known. TCR beta libraries were prepared from cDNA with unique molecular identifiers. TCRdb re-called the PCR reads through MiXCR, storing one row per CDR3 protein. The sample has about 460,000 distinct CDR3 sequences, approximately 45% seen once. Sequenced sample: blood. Receptors were obtained from a girl between 10 and 17 years old with multiple sclerosis.

This clonotype was counted between two and nine times. The chain joins TRBV6-2 or TRBV6-3 to TRBJ2-7; D tentatively fits TRBD1 or TRBD2 (6 bases each). The CDR3 has 17 residues. Trimming left V 8 bases short and J 2 bases short, with 25 bases between. From germline, CDR1 is MNHEY and CDR2 SVGEGT. The CDR3: CASQLHLSGGQTYEQYF. The CDR3 nucleotides read TGTGCCAGCCAGTTACATCTTTCCGGGGGCCAAACCTACGAGCAGTACTTC.

The V gene is TRBV5-1, the J gene TRBJ2-7, with D unclear. The V gene lost 5 bases and the J gene lost 0 bases, with 12 bases spanning the gap. This CDR3 contains 14 residues. Germline V gene lookup returns CDR1 SGHRS and CDR2 YFSETQ. The CDR3 sequence is CASSRLPGSYEQYF. In nucleotides, the CDR3 is TGCGCCAGCAGTCGACTGCCGGGCTCCTACGAGCAGTACTTC.

This clonotype was counted between two and nine times. The chain carries TRBV20-1 and TRBJ2-1; possibly TRBD1 for D (6 bases). The CDR3 is made up of 15 amino acids. CDR1 and CDR2 from the germline V gene are DFQATT and SNEGSKA (reference sequence). The germline V and J ends were trimmed by 5 bases and 3 bases, with 17 bases remaining between them. CDR3 bases: TGCAGTGCTGTTGGGTTGGGGACATACTACAATGAGCAGTTCTTC. This sequence encodes CSAVGLGTYYNEQFF.

The chain recombines TRBV7-2 with TRBJ2-7, with D maybe TRBD1 (6 bases). CDR1 SGHTA and CDR2 FQGNSA come from the germline V gene. Deletions cut 5 bases from V and 0 bases from J, with 14 bases between. The CDR3 consists of 15 residues. The CDR3 bases are TGTGCCAGCAGCCGTGGGGGCGGGCCCTCCTACGAGCAGTACTTC. It yields the protein CASSRGGGPSYEQYF.

The CDR3 sequence is CASVRPGGRWGYTF. The CDR3 coding sequence is TGTGCCAGCGTCCGACCTGGGGGGCGCTGGGGCTACACCTTC. This chain links TRBV6-5 with TRBJ1-2, with D possibly being TRBD1 (6 bases). Trimming stripped 8 bases from V and 8 bases from J, with 21 bases between. Germline V CDR1 and CDR2: MNHEY, SVGAGI. CDR3 length equals 14 residues.

V gene TRBV20-1 combines with J gene TRBJ2-5; D is perhaps TRBD2 (5 bases). TRBJ2-7 explains the end of the DNA better; the J call may be wrong. CDR3 size: 15 residues. Germline V gives CDR1 DFQATT, CDR2 SNEGSKA (reference sequence). The CDR3 here is CSARGPPGESYEQYF. The CDR3 DNA sequence: TGCAGTGCTAGAGGGCCACCCGGGGAGTCCTACGAGCAGTACTTC.

Details on this clonotype: A much more abundant neighbour one base away suggests this may be a read error. V and J are TRBV12-3 or TRBV12-4 and TRBJ1-1; TRBD1 is a possible D gene (6 bases). The CDR3 extends over 13 amino acids. The ends were cut back, 6 bases at V and 4 bases at J, with 12 bases in the middle. CDR3 sequence: CASRFSGVTEAFF. The CDR3 DNA is TGTGCCAGCAGGTTCTCAGGGGTCACTGAAGCTTTCTTT.

This chain joins TRBV28 and TRBJ2-1; TRBD2 aligns across 9 bases. The CDR3 extends over 16 amino acids. V dropped 5 bases and J dropped 3; count of bases not matched to a gene: 8. Germline V gives CDR1 MDHEN, CDR2 SYDVKM. The CDR3 protein is CASSLYGTSLYNEQFF. DNA for the CDR3: TGTGCCAGCAGTCTTTACGGGACTAGCCTCTACAATGAGCAGTTCTTC.

V is TRBV2 and J is TRBJ2-3, with 12 bases identical to TRBD2. Losses at the gene ends were 0 bases for V and 6 bases for J; bases not matched to a gene: 10. The CDR3 extends over 18 amino acids. Germline V CDR1 and CDR2: SNHLY, FYNNEI. The CDR3 protein is CASSEASTSGSRLDTQYF. As DNA, the CDR3 is TGTGCCAGCAGTGAAGCGTCGACTAGCGGGAGCCGTTTGGATACGCAGTATTTT.

This clonotype showed up just a few times. The V call is TRBV9, the J call TRBJ2-7; tentatively, D is TRBD2 (5 bases). The V gene's germline CDR1 is SGDLS and CDR2 YYNGEE. The ends were cut back, 0 bases at V and 6 bases at J, with 13 bases in the middle. There are 14 residues in the CDR3. The CDR3 DNA follows: TGTGCCAGCAGCGTAGCTTGGGAGAGCGCCGAGCAGTACTTC. Translated, it gives CASSVAWESAEQYF. Drawing the rest from reference TRBV9 and TRBJ2-7, the complete variable domain is DSGVTQTPKHLITATGQRVTLRCSPRSGDLSVYWYQQSLDQGLQFLIQYYNGEERAKGNILERFSAQQFPDLHSELNLSSLELGDSALYFCASSVAWESAEQYFGPGTRLTVT.

This chain joins TRBV28 and TRBJ2-7, with D possibly being TRBD2 (5 bases). The V gene's germline CDR1 is MDHEN and CDR2 SYDVKM. The CDR3 runs 13 residues. V was shortened by 7 bases and J by 4 bases, with 14 bases between the two germline ends. Here the CDR3 DNA reads TGTGCCAGCACCGACGAGGGAATTTACGAGCAGTACTTC. This sequence encodes CASTDEGIYEQYF.